What follows are 2 T cell receptor beta chains derived from one specimen sequenced in a study of beta chain features in type 1 diabetes. The investigators reverse transcribed all of the isolated RNA, so they sequenced expressed TCRB transcripts. Sequenced by immunoSEQ multiplex PCR; TCRdb stores in-frame clones only, minus some. Among 350,000 to 450,000 clones listed, more than 11% were seen once. Material for sequencing was naive CD4+ T cells from blood. These receptors all stem from a man aged 30 to 39 in good health.

Written as DNA, the CDR3 is TGTGCCAGCAGCTCCGTCTCGGTAGTGAGCACAGATACGCAGTATTTT. As protein: CASSSVSVVSTDTQYF. The chain recombines TRBV5-4 with TRBJ2-3; D is undetermined. CDR1 and CDR2 (germline): SGHNT, YYREEE (reference sequence). The CDR3 has 16 residues. The V end was cut by 3 bases, the J end by 0 bases, with 14 bases between.

The chain employs TRBV5-6 and TRBJ2-2; 7 nucleotides match TRBD1. The CDR3 is made up of 16 amino acids. Per the germline V gene, CDR1 is SGHDT and CDR2 is YYEEEE. Unmatched junction bases numbered 12, after V lost 4 bases and J lost 6 bases. CDR3 nucleotide sequence: TGTGCCAGCAGCCTGGAATTGGGACAGTTCCCCGGGGAGCTGTTTTTT. Translating it yields CASSLELGQFPGELFF.